The entry below describes one TCR beta chain. This entry belongs to a study of somatic mutations in cytotoxic T cells in rheumatoid arthritis. Germline V gives CDR1 SNHLY, CDR2 FYNNEI. The CDR3 covers 14 residues. V was shortened by 6 bases and J by 5 bases, with 14 bases between the two germline ends. Sequencing was performed with immunoSEQ multiplex PCR; in TCRdb, only in-frame clones are kept and a portion is missing. Altogether about 18,000 clones are present, about four fifths being singletons, with the ten largest covering approximately 28%. This sequence was found in an adult with rheumatoid arthritis. The rearrangement joins TRBV2 to TRBJ2-1; the D gene is possibly TRBD2 (5 bases). Input material: CD8+ T cells sorted from blood. CDR3 sequence (DNA): TGTGCCAGCAGATTCTTACCTAGCCACAATGAGCAGTTCTTC. This codes for CASRFLPSHNEQFF.